Only a few counts were recorded for the clone carrying this T cell receptor beta chain. The ends lost 6 bases at V and 9 bases at J; junction bases unmatched: 13. Germline V gives CDR1 MNHEY, CDR2 SVGAGI. There are 15 residues in the CDR3. Original handling: By means of reference gene primer amplification, nucleated cell counts were estimated. The repertoire was sequenced with immunoSEQ multiplex PCR; TCRdb's copy has only in-frame clones and lacks some. The DNA was the basis for D and trimming; V, J and clone size are from that table. This sample has 200,000 to 300,000 clones, with approximately 85% found just once. The data derive from a study of blood T cell repertoires in COVID-19. Study at large: T cells, B-cell-depleted T cells, or PBMCs supplied cDNA or gDNA.

V gene TRBV6-5 combines with J gene TRBJ2-1, with TRBD2 matching over 8 bases. The sequenced sample consisted of peripheral blood. The TCR sequence derives from a woman aged 55-69 years with active or convalescent COVID-19. CDR3 DNA sequence: TGTGCCAGCAGGGCGGGGGGCTACCCCCGGGGTGAGCAGTTCTTC. This sequence encodes CASRAGGYPRGEQFF.